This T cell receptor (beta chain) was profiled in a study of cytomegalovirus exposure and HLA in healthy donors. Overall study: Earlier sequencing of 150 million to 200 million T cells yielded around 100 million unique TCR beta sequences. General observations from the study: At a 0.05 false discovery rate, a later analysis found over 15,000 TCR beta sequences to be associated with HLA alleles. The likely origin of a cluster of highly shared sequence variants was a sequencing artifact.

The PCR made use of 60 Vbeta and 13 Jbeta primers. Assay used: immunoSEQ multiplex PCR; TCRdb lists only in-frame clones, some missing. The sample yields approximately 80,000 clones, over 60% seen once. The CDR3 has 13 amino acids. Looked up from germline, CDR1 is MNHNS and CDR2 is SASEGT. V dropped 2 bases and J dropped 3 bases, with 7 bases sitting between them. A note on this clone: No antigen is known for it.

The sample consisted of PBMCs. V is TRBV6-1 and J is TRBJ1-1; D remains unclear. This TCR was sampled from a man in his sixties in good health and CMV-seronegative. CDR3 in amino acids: CASSEMEDTEAFF. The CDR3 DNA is TGTGCCAGCAGTGAAATGGAGGACACTGAAGCTTTCTTT.